This T cell receptor beta chain was identified in a study of T cells in Graves' hyperthyroidism and ophthalmopathy. Background on the study: Peripheral blood specimens were obtained at initial diagnosis, prior to any treatment.

RNA transcripts gave rise to amplified TCR beta CDR3 regions. HTBI primers were employed in a first-round RT-PCR of the TCR CDR3. TCRdb re-called the multiplex PCR reads with MiXCR, one entry per CDR3 protein. The data contain about 360,000 distinct CDR3 sequences, approximately 13% of them singletons. Uncontrolled infection, other autoimmune disease, pregnancy or lactation excluded patients. Between the trimmed V and J ends, which lost 4 bases and 1 base, there was a span of 17 bases. In germline, CDR1 is MNHNS, CDR2 SASEGT. The CDR3 runs 17 residues. This clonotype has a count of ten or more. The origin of this receptor is a woman in her late teens or twenties with Graves' hyperthyroidism. The chain couples TRBV6-1 to TRBJ2-1; D gene ambiguous. Material: blood. In nucleotides, the CDR3 is TGTGCCAGCAGTGCCGGAGCTGTAGCCGGATCCTACAATGAGCAGTTCTTC. This gives the protein CASSAGAVAGSYNEQFF.